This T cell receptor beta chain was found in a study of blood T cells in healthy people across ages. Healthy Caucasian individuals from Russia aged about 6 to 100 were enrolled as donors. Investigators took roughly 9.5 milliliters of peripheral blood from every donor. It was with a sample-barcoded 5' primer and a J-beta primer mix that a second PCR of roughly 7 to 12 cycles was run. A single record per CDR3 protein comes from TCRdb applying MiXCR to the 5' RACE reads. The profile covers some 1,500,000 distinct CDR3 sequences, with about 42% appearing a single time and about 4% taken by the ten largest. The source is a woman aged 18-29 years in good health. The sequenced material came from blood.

CDR3 nucleotide sequence: TGTGCCAGCAGCGTAGTAGCGGGGGCCTACAATGAGCAGTACTTC. Protein sequence: CASSVVAGAYNEQYF. This sequence joins TRBV9 and TRBJ2-1; 9 nucleotides line up with TRBD2. The J call may be faulty, since TRBJ2-7 better matches the DNA end. CDR3 length equals 15 residues. Germline V gene lookup returns CDR1 SGDLS and CDR2 YYNGEE.